This paragraph covers one T cell receptor (beta chain) sequence. No antigen is known for it. Only in-frame clones appear in the TCRdb table, and some are missing; sequencing was by immunoSEQ multiplex PCR. Of 90,000 to 150,000 clones detected, about 95% appear once; the ten largest clones hold 3% to 3.5%. This sample stems from a study of graft-versus-host responses after intestinal transplantation. Looking at the study overall: Each of the recipients got a multivisceral, liver-intestinal, or isolated intestinal transplant. Tacrolimus plus steroids were given to all recipients for approximately three years, preceded by anti-thymocyte globulin induction.

Trimming cost V 5 bases and J 15 bases, with 20 bases left between them. This CDR3 region has 13 residues. The germline V gene encodes CDR1 MDHEN and CDR2 SYDVKM. Sequences were derived from unstimulated CD8+ T cells sorted from spleen or lymph node cells, sampled before intestinal transplant. This clonotype was sampled from a human donor who received an intestinal transplant. The chain uses TRBV28 and TRBJ2-1; D possibly corresponds to TRBD2 (6 bases). In nucleotides, the CDR3 is TGTGCCAGCAGTATCACGACGGGGGAATTGCTGTTCTTC. This sequence encodes CASSITTGELLFF. Supplemented by reference TRBV28 and TRBJ2-1, the full variable domain reads DVKVTQSSRYLVKRTGEKVFLECVQDMDHENMFWYRQDPGLGLRLIYFSYDVKMKEKGDIPEGYSVSREKKERFSLILESASTNQTSMYLCASSITTGELLFFGPGTRLTVL.